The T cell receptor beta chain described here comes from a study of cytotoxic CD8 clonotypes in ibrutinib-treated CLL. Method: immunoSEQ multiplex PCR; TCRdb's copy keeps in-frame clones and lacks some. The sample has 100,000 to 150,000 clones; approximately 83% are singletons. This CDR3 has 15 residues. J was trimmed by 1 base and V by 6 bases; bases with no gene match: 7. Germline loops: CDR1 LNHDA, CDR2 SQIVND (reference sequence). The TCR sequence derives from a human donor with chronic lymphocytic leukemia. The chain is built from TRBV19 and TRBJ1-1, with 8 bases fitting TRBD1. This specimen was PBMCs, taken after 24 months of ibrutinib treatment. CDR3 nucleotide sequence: TGTGCCAGTAGCATCCCCCAGGGGGCGAACACTGAAGCTTTCTTT. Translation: CASSIPQGANTEAFF.